This T cell receptor beta chain was profiled in a study of regulatory T cells in long-lasting Graves disease. Study-level findings and limits: TRBV28, TRBJ1-2 and TRBJ2-5 were segments that persistent disease favored. TCR diversity in persistent Graves' patients was below that of newly diagnosed ones.

This clonotype appeared once. Its antigen is not known. Indicated time point: persistent/refractory GD, antithyroid drugs over 5 years with positive TRAb. After RNA was extracted from PBMCs, the TCR library was made from it. Under American Thyroid Association guidelines, Graves' disease was diagnosed. For TCR beta, libraries came from iRepertoire HTBI primers and Arm-PCR of CDR3 regions. Methods used by the authors: Sample data revealed approximately 60 TRBV and more than 13 TRBJ segments. TCRdb reprocessed the multiplex PCR reads via MiXCR and lists one record per CDR3 protein. TCRdb, not the original authors, processed these V and J calls. The sample shows about 660,000 distinct CDR3 sequences, 25% to 35% of them seen only once. V trimming: 7 bases; J trimming: 0 bases; junction bases outside the gene matches: 7. The CDR3 is 15 amino acids. The V gene's germline CDR1 is ENHRY and CDR2 SYGVKD.

The rearrangement links TRBV10-3 to TRBJ2-3; 7 bases line up with TRBD2. The specimen comprised peripheral blood mononuclear cells (PBMCs), sampled when the disease was refractory, from a patient treated with antithyroid drugs. This clonotype originated in a female donor with Graves disease. CDR3 in amino acids: CAITQSGASTDTQYF. CDR3 sequence (DNA): TGTGCCATCACCCAAAGCGGGGCTAGCACAGATACGCAGTATTTT.